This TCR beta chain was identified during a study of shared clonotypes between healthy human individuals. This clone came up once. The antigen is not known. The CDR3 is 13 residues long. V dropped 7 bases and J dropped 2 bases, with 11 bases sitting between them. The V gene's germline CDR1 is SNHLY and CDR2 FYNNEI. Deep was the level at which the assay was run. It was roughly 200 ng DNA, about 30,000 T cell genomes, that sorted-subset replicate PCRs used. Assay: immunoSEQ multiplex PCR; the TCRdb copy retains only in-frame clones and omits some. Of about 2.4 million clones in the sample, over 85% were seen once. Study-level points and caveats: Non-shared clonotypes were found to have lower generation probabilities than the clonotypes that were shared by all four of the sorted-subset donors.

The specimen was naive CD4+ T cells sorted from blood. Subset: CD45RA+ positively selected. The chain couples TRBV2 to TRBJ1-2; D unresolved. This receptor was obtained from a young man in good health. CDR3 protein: CASTPAPNYGYTF. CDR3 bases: TGTGCCAGCACCCCAGCGCCAAACTATGGCTACACCTTC.